A single sample is the source of the 7 T cell receptor beta chains below, sequenced in a study of T cells in Graves' hyperthyroidism and ophthalmopathy. Amplification of TCR beta CDR3 regions was performed using RNA transcripts as template. The primer set for the first-round RT-PCR of the TCR CDR3 was HTBI. One entry per CDR3 protein, called by TCRdb with MiXCR from the multiplex PCR reads. The table has about 610,000 distinct CDR3 sequences, over 12% seen once. What was sequenced was blood. Source of these receptors: a middle-aged woman with Graves' ophthalmopathy.

The genes are TRBV3-1 and TRBJ1-2; 8 nucleotides agree with TRBD1. The CDR3 contains 15 residues. Looked up from germline, CDR1 is LGHDT and CDR2 is YNNKEL (reference sequence). After removal of 5 bases from V and 6 bases from J, the junction contained 11 bases not matched to a gene. DNA of the CDR3: TGTGCCAGCAGCTTCAGACAGGGGAGCCTCAATGGCTACACCTTC. This gives the protein CASSFRQGSLNGYTF.

V gene TRBV6-1 combines with J gene TRBJ2-5; 13 bases map to TRBD2. The CDR3 is made up of 18 amino acids. Trimming at V came to 6 bases and at J to 1 base, leaving 11 bases not matched to a gene. Germline CDR1 reads MNHNS; CDR2 reads SASEGT. The CDR3 is CASRLGLAGPEVQETQYF. CDR3 coding DNA: TGTGCCAGCAGGCTGGGACTAGCGGGACCTGAGGTCCAAGAGACCCAGTACTTC.

This clonotype was counted many times. The V and J genes are TRBV19 and TRBJ1-1; 11 bases fit TRBD1. The length of the CDR3 is 13 residues. Germline lookup yields CDR1 LNHDA and CDR2 SQIVND (reference sequence). V shed 7 bases and J 6 bases; nucleotides not matched to a gene: 4. CDR3 bases: TGTGCCAGTATTAGGACAGGGGGCCCTGAAGCTTTCTTT. Amino acid sequence: CASIRTGGPEAFF.

This clonotype occurred many times. The chain employs TRBV7-2 and TRBJ1-3; D unresolved. Germline values: CDR1 SGHTA, CDR2 FQGNSA. The CDR3 length is 12 residues. Trimming took off 6 bases at V and 4 bases at J, with 7 bases between the two ends. The CDR3 region has the DNA TGTGCCAGCAGTATGCCCGGAAACACCATATATTTT. Its protein is CASSMPGNTIYF.

The chain recombines TRBV29-1 with TRBJ1-1; D gene unclear. Looked up from germline, CDR1 is SQVTM and CDR2 is ANQGSEA. The CDR3 extends over 11 amino acids. V was shortened by 4 bases and J by 3 bases, with 6 bases between the two germline ends. The CDR3 DNA reads as TGCAGCGTTGGCGTCGACACTGAAGCTTTCTTT. Its protein product is CSVGVDTEAFF.

This clonotype was counted at least ten times. This chain joins TRBV28 and TRBJ1-1, with a possible D match to TRBD1 (5 bases). From germline, CDR1 is MDHEN and CDR2 SYDVKM. Trimming left V 3 bases short and J 3 bases short, with 14 bases between. The CDR3 runs to 15 residues. CDR3 bases: TGTGCCAGCAGTTTGGGGCCGCGAGATTACACTGAAGCTTTCTTT. This translates into CASSLGPRDYTEAFF.

This clonotype was counted many times. V gene TRBV5-1 combines with J gene TRBJ2-7; the match to TRBD2 covers 13 bases. Germline V gene data show CDR1 as SGHRS and CDR2 as YFSETQ. The CDR3 runs 15 residues. With V trimmed by 5 bases and J by 3 bases, 5 bases remained unmatched. CDR3 nucleotide sequence: TGCGCCAGCAGTCAACTAGCGGGGGGGGACTACGAGCAGTACTTC. Its protein is CASSQLAGGDYEQYF.